This TCR beta chain was obtained from a study of blood T cell repertoires in COVID-19. At the level of the study: Italy, Spain and the United States were the sources of the convalescent and acute COVID-19 samples. PBMCs, B-cell-depleted T cells, or T cells were the source of the cDNA or gDNA that made up the material.

The length of the CDR3 is 14 residues. Per germline, CDR1 MGHDK and CDR2 SYGVNS. V dropped 5 bases and J dropped 11; count of bases not matched to a gene: 12. How the authors handled the data: Nucleated cell counts were estimated from reference gene primer amplification. Sequencing used immunoSEQ multiplex PCR; TCRdb keeps in-frame clones, though not all of them. V, J and clone size derive from that table, while D and trimming were established from the DNA sequence. The sample lists around 300,000 clones, 65% to 90% occurring once. This chain links TRBV25-1 with TRBJ1-1; TRBD1 matches at 9 bases. Sequences were obtained from peripheral blood. The source of this sequence is a human donor in a cohort sampled during active COVID-19. This chain's CDR3 is CASSPPTGTGTAFF. DNA for the CDR3: TGTGCCAGCAGTCCCCCAACCGGGACAGGGACGGCTTTCTTT.